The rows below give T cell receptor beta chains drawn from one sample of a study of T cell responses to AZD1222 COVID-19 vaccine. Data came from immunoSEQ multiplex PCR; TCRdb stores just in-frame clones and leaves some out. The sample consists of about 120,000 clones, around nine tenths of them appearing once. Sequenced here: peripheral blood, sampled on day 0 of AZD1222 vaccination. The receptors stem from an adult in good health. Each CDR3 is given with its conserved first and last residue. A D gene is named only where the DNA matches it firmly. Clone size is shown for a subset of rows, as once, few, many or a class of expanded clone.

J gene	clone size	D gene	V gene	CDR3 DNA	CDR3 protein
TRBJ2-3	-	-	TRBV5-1	TGCGCCAGCAGCCCCAGCGGACCAGGAGCCACAGATACGCAGTATTTT	CASSPSGPGATDTQYF
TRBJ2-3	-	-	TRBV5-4	TGTGCCAGCAGCTTGTTAGTGAGGGACACAGATACGCAGTATTTT	CASSLLVRDTDTQYF
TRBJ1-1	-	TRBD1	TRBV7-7	TGTGCTAGCAGCTTTCTTAGGTCAGGGGGCACGTTAACTGAAGCTTTCTTT	CASSFLRSGGTLTEAFF
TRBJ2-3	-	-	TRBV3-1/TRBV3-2	TGTGCCAGCAGCCTACGGACACTGGGGGCAGATACGCAGTATTTT	CASSLRTLGADTQYF
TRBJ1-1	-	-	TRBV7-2	TGTGCCAGCAGCTACACCAGGGGCGGTAAGGGAGAAACTGAAGCTTTCTTT	CASSYTRGGKGETEAFF
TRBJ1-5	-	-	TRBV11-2	TGTGCCAGCAGCTTATATGGAGAAGCTCAGGGGCCCCAGCATTTT	CASSLYGEAQGPQHF
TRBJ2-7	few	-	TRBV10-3	TGTGCCATCAGTGAATTAGACGAGCAGTACTTC	CAISELDEQYF
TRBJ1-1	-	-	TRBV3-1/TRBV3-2	TGTGCCAGCAGCCAAAGGAGGGGGAACACTGAAGCTTTCTTT	CASSQRRGNTEAFF
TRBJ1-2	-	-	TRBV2	TGTGCCAGCAGGGGGGTCTATGGCTACACCTTC	CASRGVYGYTF
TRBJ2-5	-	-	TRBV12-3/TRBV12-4	TGTGCCAGCAGCCAACGCGAGGGAGAGACCCAGTACTTC	CASSQREGETQYF
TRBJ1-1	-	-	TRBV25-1	TGTGCCAGCAGTGGGGGGTCCGGGACGGAGGGCATCTTT	CASSGGSGTEGIF
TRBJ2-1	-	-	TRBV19	TGTGCCAGTACCTTCGGTAGGGGGGCTGGGCAGTTCTTC	CASTFGRGAGQFF
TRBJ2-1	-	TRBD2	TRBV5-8	TGTGCCAGCAGCTTGAGTAGCGGGGGTTGGAGCTCCTACAATGAGCAGTTCTTC	CASSLSSGGWSSYNEQFF
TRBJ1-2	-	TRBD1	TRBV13	TGTGCCAGCAGCTCGGGACAGGGGAACGGCTACACCTTC	CASSSGQGNGYTF
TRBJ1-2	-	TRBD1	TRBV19	TGTGCCAGTAGTCAATGGACAGGGTCGCTTACGCCTCTCCAGAACTATGGCTACACCTTC	CASSQWTGSLTPLQNYGYTF
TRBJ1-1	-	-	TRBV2	TGTGCCAGCAGCCCGGGGGCCGCTCTTCTGAACACTGAAGCTTTCTTT	CASSPGAALLNTEAFF
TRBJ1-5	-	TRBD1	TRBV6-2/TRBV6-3	TGTGCCAGCAGTGATAAGACAGGGGTCGTTAATCAGCCCCAGCATTTT	CASSDKTGVVNQPQHF
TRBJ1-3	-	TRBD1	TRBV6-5	TGTGCCAGCAGTTTCCAGGGGGCAACTGGAAACACCATATATTTT	CASSFQGATGNTIYF
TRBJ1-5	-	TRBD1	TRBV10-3	TGTGCCATCAATACAGGGGGAAGCAATCAGCCCCAGCATTTT	CAINTGGSNQPQHF
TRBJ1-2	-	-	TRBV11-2	TGTGCCAGCAGCGTAGGGACATTAAACCCCTATGGCTACACCTTC	CASSVGTLNPYGYTF
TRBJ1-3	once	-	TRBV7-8	TGTGCCAGCAGCTTCTCCGGGACACATAATGGAAACACCATATATTTT	CASSFSGTHNGNTIYF
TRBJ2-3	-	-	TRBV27	TGTGCCAGCAGTCCTACAGGACGGACCCTTACGCAGTATTTT	CASSPTGRTLTQYF
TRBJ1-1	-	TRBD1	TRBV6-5	TGTGCCAGCAAGGGGGGACAGCTGAACACTGAAGCTTTCTTT	CASKGGQLNTEAFF
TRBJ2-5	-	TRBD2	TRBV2	TGTGCCAGCACGGGTAGCGGGGGCCAACAAGAGACCCAGTACTTC	CASTGSGGQQETQYF
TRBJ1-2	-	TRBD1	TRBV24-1	TGTGCCACCAGTGACCCATGGACAGGAGAGGATGGCTACACCTTC	CATSDPWTGEDGYTF
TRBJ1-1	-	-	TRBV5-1	TGCGCCAGCAGCTTGGAAGGGCCTGAAGCTTTCTTT	CASSLEGPEAFF
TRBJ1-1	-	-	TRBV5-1	TGCGCCAGCAGCTTGGAGGGGGGAACTGAAGCTTTCTTT	CASSLEGGTEAFF
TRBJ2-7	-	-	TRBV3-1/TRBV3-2	TGTGCCAGCAGCCAGTACCCGGGAAACCCCTACGAGCAGTACTTC	CASSQYPGNPYEQYF
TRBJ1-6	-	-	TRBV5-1	TGCGCCAGCAGCTTGTCAGAATCCAATTCACCCCTCCACTTT	CASSLSESNSPLHF
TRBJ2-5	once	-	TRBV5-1	TGCGCCAGCAGCTTGGTTCGGGCACCCCAAGAGACCCAGTACTTC	CASSLVRAPQETQYF
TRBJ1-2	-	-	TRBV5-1	TGCGCCAGCAGCCTCTCTACAGGGAATTTCCGCTATGGCTACACCTTC	CASSLSTGNFRYGYTF
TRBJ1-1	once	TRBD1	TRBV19	TGTGCCAGTAGTATAAGGAGGGTACAGGGGGTCACTGAAGCTTTCTTT	CASSIRRVQGVTEAFF
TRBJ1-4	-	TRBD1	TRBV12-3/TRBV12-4	TGTGCCAGCAGTATACGGACAGGGGAACTGTTTTTT	CASSIRTGELFF
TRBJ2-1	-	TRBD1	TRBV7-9	TGTGCCAGCAGCCTCGGGACAGGGATTTACAATGAGCAGTTCTTC	CASSLGTGIYNEQFF
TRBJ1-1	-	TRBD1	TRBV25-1	TGTGCCAGCAGTGGCGTTGGACAGGTGACTGAAGCTTTCTTT	CASSGVGQVTEAFF
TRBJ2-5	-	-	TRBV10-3	TGTGCCATCAGTTCCCCGGTCCAAGAGACCCAGTACTTC	CAISSPVQETQYF
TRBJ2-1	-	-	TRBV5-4	TGTGCCAGCAGCTTGCAGGGTTCGCATGAGCAGTTCTTC	CASSLQGSHEQFF
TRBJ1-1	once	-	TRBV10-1	TGCGCCAGCAGTGAAGGGTTTTCCAGCACTGAAGCTTTCTTT	CASSEGFSSTEAFF
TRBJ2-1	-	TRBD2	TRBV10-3	TGTGCCATCAGTGAGCCCAAACTAGCGGGGGATAACAATGAGCAGTTCTTC	CAISEPKLAGDNNEQFF